This TCR beta chain was observed in a study of OX40 agonist ivuxolimab in advanced cancers. As for the study in general: Ivuxolimab, an agonist antibody against OX40 (CD134), was given to patients. Points from the study as a whole: Some nonresponders likewise displayed low normalized T-cell clonal expansion.

The study sampled blood at baseline, cycle 4 day 1, and cycle 7 day 1. Of note for this clone: Its antigen is not identified.

This CDR3 contains 13 residues. Trimming cost V 5 bases and J 5 bases, with 10 bases left between them. Germline assignment: CDR1 KGHSH and CDR2 LQKENI. Generated by immunoSEQ multiplex PCR, the TCRdb table keeps only in-frame clones and is missing some. Here the sample spans approximately 68,000 clones, around 91% being singletons. The source was CD4+ or CD8+ T cells sorted from blood, collected in a trial of the OX40 agonist ivuxolimab. The chain links TRBV18 to TRBJ2-1; D ambiguous. The receptor was derived from an adult with an advanced solid tumor such as melanoma, head and neck, liver or kidney cancer. CDR3 coding DNA: TGTGCCAGCTCATCGGCCACCAACAATGAGCAGTTCTTC. Its translation: CASSSATNNEQFF.